A single sample gave rise to the 29 T cell receptor beta chains below, sequenced in a study of cytomegalovirus exposure and HLA in healthy donors. It was with 60 Vbeta and 13 Jbeta primers that the PCR ran. Assay used: immunoSEQ multiplex PCR; TCRdb lists only in-frame clones, some missing. The table includes about 67,000 clones, around 67% detected once. Source material: PBMCs. All receptors derive from a woman aged 25 to 45 in good health and CMV-seronegative.

The chain uses TRBV19 and TRBJ2-3; TRBD2 aligns across 13 bases. The CDR3 is 16 residues long. With V trimmed by 5 bases and J by 2 bases, 4 bases remained unmatched. From germline, CDR1 is LNHDA and CDR2 SQIVND (reference sequence). The CDR3 coding sequence is TGTGCCAGTAGTCCCGGACTAGCGGGGGTCACAGATACGCAGTATTTT. It specifies CASSPGLAGVTDTQYF. Filled out from reference TRBV19 and TRBJ2-3, the complete variable domain reads DGGITQSPKYLFRKEGQNVTLSCEQNLNHDAMYWYRQDPGQGLRLIYYSQIVNDFQKGDIAEGYSVSREKKESFPLTVTSAQKNPTAFYLCASSPGLAGVTDTQYFGPGTRLTVL.

This chain links TRBV6-5 with TRBJ2-7; 7 positions agree with TRBD2. V shed 5 bases, J shed 7 bases, and the junction held 5 bases outside the gene matches. Germline values: CDR1 MNHEY, CDR2 SVGAGI. The CDR3 runs to 12 residues. Here the CDR3 DNA reads TGTGCCAGCAGTACTATCGGGGGGGAGCAGTACTTC. Protein sequence: CASSTIGGEQYF.

This clone was picked up a small number of times. The J gene is TRBJ1-6, the V gene TRBV19; 7 bases line up with TRBD1. Germline V CDR1 and CDR2: LNHDA, SQIVND (reference sequence). The length of the CDR3 is 15 residues. With 9 bases clipped from V and 8 bases from J, the junction kept 13 bases outside the gene matches. The CDR3 loop reads CASGPTGRLDSPLHF. Here the CDR3 DNA reads TGTGCCAGCGGACCGACAGGGAGATTGGATTCACCCCTCCACTTT.

This rearrangement joins TRBV5-1 to TRBJ2-5, with 12 bases aligning to TRBD2. This CDR3 comprises 16 residues. Unmatched junction bases numbered 5, after V lost 0 bases and J lost 5 bases. CDR1 and CDR2 from the germline V gene are SGHRS and YFSETQ. The CDR3, as DNA: TGCGCCAGCAGCTTGGCGGGGACTAGCGGGTCTGAGACCCAGTACTTC. Amino acid sequence: CASSLAGTSGSETQYF. Supplemented by reference TRBV5-1 and TRBJ2-5, the full variable domain reads KAGVTQTPRYLIKTRGQQVTLSCSPISGHRSVSWYQQTPGQGLQFLFEYFSETQRNKGNFPGRFSGRQFSNSRSEMNVSTLELGDSALYLCASSLAGTSGSETQYFGPGTRLLVL.

The rearrangement joins TRBV7-9 to TRBJ2-7; 8 bases are shared with TRBD1. The germline V gene has CDR1 SEHNR and CDR2 FQNEAQ (reference sequence). The V and J ends lost 5 bases and 5 bases, in that order; junction bases with no gene match: 8. The CDR3 consists of 14 residues. The CDR3 sequence: CASSQPGQDHEQYF. CDR3 DNA: TGTGCCAGCAGCCAACCGGGACAGGACCACGAGCAGTACTTC.

The chain uses TRBV9 and TRBJ1-2; D is uncertain. The V end was cut by 3 bases, the J end by 7 bases, with 7 bases between. CDR1 and CDR2 (germline): SGDLS, YYNGEE. The CDR3 has 11 amino acids. CDR3 in DNA: TGTGCCAGCAGCGCTCTTTTTGGCTACACCTTC. Its protein product is CASSALFGYTF.

The rearrangement joins TRBV4-1 to TRBJ1-2; TRBD1 agrees at 8 bases. After removal of 1 base from V and 4 bases from J, the junction contained 2 bases not matched to a gene. Germline CDR1 and CDR2: MGHRA and YSYEKL. The CDR3 consists of 14 residues. CDR3 coding DNA: TGCGCCAGCAGCCAAGGAACAGGGGGCTATGGCTACACCTTC. Amino acid sequence: CASSQGTGGYGYTF.

The chain uses TRBV19 and TRBJ2-7; TRBD1 aligns across 9 bases. This CDR3 comprises 15 residues. CDR1 is LNHDA, CDR2 SQIVND, per germline (reference sequence). The ends lost 4 bases at V and 5 bases at J; junction bases unmatched: 9. CDR3 coding DNA: TGTGCCAGTAGTAAACGGGACAGGGTAAGGGACGAGCAGTACTTC. This sequence encodes CASSKRDRVRDEQYF.

J is TRBJ1-6 and V is TRBV6-1; 9 bases are shared with TRBD1. Germline V lookup: CDR1 MNHNS, CDR2 SASEGT. The trim removed 7 bases at V and 10 bases at J, leaving 8 bases unmatched. CDR3 size: 14 residues. The CDR3 reads CASKPGQGGSPLHF. DNA for the CDR3: TGTGCCAGCAAGCCGGGACAGGGTGGATCACCCCTCCACTTT.

The table lists this clone with a few counts. The chain carries TRBV4-2 and TRBJ2-4, with D possibly TRBD2 on 6 matching bases. The V gene's germline CDR1 is LGHNA and CDR2 YNFKEQ. The V end was cut by 5 bases, the J end by 5 bases, with 19 bases between. The CDR3 loop spans 16 amino acids. The CDR3 DNA sequence: TGTGCCAGCAGCTTGGATCGGCGGCGGGGAGAAAACATTCAGTACTTC. This encodes CASSLDRRRGENIQYF.

This clone has only one observation. The V call is TRBV4-3, the J call TRBJ2-7; 7 bases fit TRBD1. This CDR3 has 14 amino acids. Germline V gives CDR1 LGHNA, CDR2 YSLEER. V trimming: 4 bases; J trimming: 3 bases; junction bases outside the gene matches: 6. The CDR3 protein is CASSPTNRGYEQYF. The CDR3 bases are TGCGCCAGCAGCCCCACAAACAGGGGCTACGAGCAGTACTTC.

With respect to this clone: At the DNA level, this CDR3 is encoded by other sequences in the same sample as well. The chain employs TRBV5-6 and TRBJ2-3; no firm D call. The V and J ends lost 0 bases and 0 bases respectively, with 5 bases between them. Germline CDR1 SGHDT, CDR2 YYEEEE. CDR3 length: 14 amino acids. DNA for the CDR3: TGTGCCAGCAGCTTGGTCTCTAGCACAGATACGCAGTATTTT. Translated, it gives CASSLVSSTDTQYF.

The rearrangement uses TRBV7-3 and TRBJ2-3, with 14 bases that match TRBD2. This CDR3 comprises 19 residues. V was clipped by 5 bases and J by 0 bases; unmatched bases: 10. Germline CDR1 and CDR2: SGHTA and FQGTGA. CDR3 protein: CASSRLAGGLATSTDTQYF. CDR3 DNA sequence: TGTGCCAGCAGCCGACTAGCGGGGGGGCTAGCTACTAGCACAGATACGCAGTATTTT. The variable domain in full, with the rest retrieved from reference TRBV7-3 and TRBJ2-3, is GAGVSQTPSNKVTEKGKYVELRCDPISGHTALYWYRQSLGQGPEFLIYFQGTGAADDSGLPNDRFFAVRPEGSVSTLKIQRTERGDSAVYLCASSRLAGGLATSTDTQYFGPGTRLTVL.

This chain joins TRBV5-4 and TRBJ1-6; D possibly corresponds to TRBD1 (5 bases). Trimming took 3 bases from V and 7 from J, leaving 11 bases between them. Germline V lookup: CDR1 SGHNT, CDR2 YYREEE (reference sequence). This CDR3 spans 14 amino acids. The CDR3 DNA reads as TGTGCCAGCAGCTCAGGGATTGGGAATTCACCCCTCCACTTT. It specifies CASSSGIGNSPLHF.

The J gene is TRBJ1-2, the V gene TRBV13; 10 positions agree with TRBD1. The V gene end was trimmed by 5 bases and the J gene end by 4 bases; junction bases not matched to a gene: 7. The CDR3 runs 15 residues. Germline values: CDR1 PRHDT, CDR2 FYEKMQ (reference sequence). CDR3 region: CASSTVGQGGYGYTF. The CDR3, as DNA: TGTGCCAGCAGCACAGTCGGACAGGGGGGCTATGGCTACACCTTC.

This clone has only a few counts. The rearrangement uses TRBV6-1 and TRBJ2-5; possible D gene TRBD2, 7 bases. Germline assignment: CDR1 MNHNS and CDR2 SASEGT. The CDR3 spans 14 residues. With 8 bases removed from V and 0 bases from J, the gap between germline ends came to 13 bases. CDR3 bases: TGTGCCAGCGGAGGGGGGGCGTACCAAGAGACCCAGTACTTC. Translation: CASGGGAYQETQYF.

The rearrangement joins TRBV13 to TRBJ1-2, with 10 bases lining up with TRBD1. The germline CDR1 and CDR2 sequences are PRHDT and FYEKMQ (reference sequence). J was trimmed by 3 bases and V by 5 bases; bases with no gene match: 3. The CDR3 has 14 residues. CDR3 sequence: CASSPTGGDYGYTF. For the CDR3, the DNA is TGTGCCAGCAGCCCGACAGGGGGCGACTATGGCTACACCTTC.

In regard to this clone: The missing conserved phenylalanine or tryptophan at the end of this CDR3 makes a read error likely. The gene calls are TRBV2 and TRBJ2-7; perhaps TRBD1 as D (6 bases). This CDR3 has 14 amino acids. Deletions cut 6 bases from V and 6 bases from J, with 18 bases between. Germline CDR1 reads SNHLY; CDR2 reads FYNNEI. The CDR3 region is CASRGDTPKLEQYL. The CDR3, as DNA: TGTGCCAGCAGAGGGGACACCCCGAAACTCGAGCAGTACCTC.

The chain employs TRBV11-3 and TRBJ1-6; 7 nucleotides line up with TRBD1. CDR3 size: 15 residues. J lost 7 bases, V lost 5 bases, and 8 bases had no gene match. Germline V gene lookup returns CDR1 SGHNT and CDR2 YENEEA. CDR3 sequence: CASSVTGLLNSPLHF. The CDR3 region has the DNA TGTGCCAGCAGCGTGACAGGGTTGTTGAATTCACCCCTCCACTTT.

This clone was seen more than once but under ten times. This chain joins TRBV7-9 and TRBJ1-2; no definite D call. The V and J ends lost 5 bases and 4 bases respectively, with 8 bases between them. The germline gives CDR1 SEHNR, CDR2 FQNEAQ (reference sequence). This CDR3 contains 12 residues. The CDR3 DNA follows: TGTGCCAGCAGCACAGATGTCTATGGCTACACCTTC. Translated: CASSTDVYGYTF.

Points on this clone: One junction end does not reproduce the germline sequence, and a read error may be involved. CDR3: CASFSVGGKTVF. The CDR3 DNA reads as TGCGCCAGCTTCTCCGTGGGAGGAAAAACTGTTTTT. J is TRBJ1-4 and V is TRBV5-1; D is ambiguous. CDR1 is SGHRS and CDR2 is YFSETQ in the germline V gene. The CDR3 spans 12 residues.

The chain is built from TRBV7-2 and TRBJ2-5; D perhaps matches TRBD2 (7 bases). The J call may be mistaken, given a closer DNA end match to TRBJ2-7. The CDR3 is made up of 15 amino acids. Germline values: CDR1 SGHTA, CDR2 FQGNSA. CDR3 region: CASSFGGGPLYEQYF. The CDR3 coding sequence is TGTGCCAGCAGCTTTGGCGGGGGCCCCCTCTACGAGCAGTACTTC.

This clone showed up many times. The CDR3 loop is CAWKRRGQYEQYF. CDR3 sequence (DNA): TGTGCCTGGAAACGCAGGGGGCAGTACGAGCAGTACTTC. The chain uses TRBV30 and TRBJ2-7; the match to TRBD1 covers 8 bases. CDR1 and CDR2 from the germline V gene are GTSNPN and SVGIG (reference sequence). V lost 4 bases and J lost 4; bases outside the gene matches: 6. This CDR3 is 13 amino acids long.

V is TRBV7-6 and J is TRBJ2-5; D remains unclear. The V end was cut by 1 base, the J end by 4 bases, with 4 bases between. The CDR3 has 12 residues. Germline V lookup: CDR1 SGHVS, CDR2 FNYEAQ. CDR3 region: CASSLVGETQYF. As DNA, the CDR3 is TGTGCCAGCAGCTTAGTCGGAGAGACCCAGTACTTC.

This clone appeared a few times. V usage is TRBV7-3 and J usage is TRBJ1-1; D is ambiguous. CDR3 size: 14 residues. V gave up 2 bases and J gave up 0 bases, with 7 bases separating them. Germline V gene sequence: CDR1 SGHTA, CDR2 FQGTGA. The CDR3 is CASSLPRMNTEAFF. CDR3 bases: TGTGCCAGCAGCTTACCCAGAATGAACACTGAAGCTTTCTTT.

The chain recombines TRBV4-1 with TRBJ2-7; TRBD2 matches at 14 bases. The germline V gene encodes CDR1 MGHRA and CDR2 YSYEKL. The V and J ends lost 0 bases and 0 bases, in that order; junction bases with no gene match: 7. The CDR3 sequence is 19 residues long. In DNA form, the CDR3 reads TGCGCCAGCAGCCAAGATGGCGGGACTAGCGGGGGTGGCTCCTACGAGCAGTACTTC. It yields the protein CASSQDGGTSGGGSYEQYF.

The chain joins TRBV27 to TRBJ2-7; 9 bases agree with TRBD2. The germline V gene has CDR1 MNHEY and CDR2 SMNVEV (reference sequence). The CDR3 has 16 residues. The V gene end was trimmed by 2 bases and the J gene end by 0 bases; junction bases not matched to a gene: 5. The CDR3 reads CASSLVAGGFSYEQYF. CDR3 sequence (DNA): TGTGCCAGCAGTTTAGTGGCGGGGGGGTTCTCCTACGAGCAGTACTTC.

This chain connects TRBV10-3 to TRBJ2-1; perhaps TRBD1 as D (5 bases). The germline V gene has CDR1 ENHRY and CDR2 SYGVKD. The CDR3 is 16 residues long. Trimming stripped 3 bases from V and 0 bases from J, with 12 bases between. DNA of the CDR3: TGTGCCATCAGTGACTCTCAGGGTGACTCCTACAATGAGCAGTTCTTC. Translating it yields CAISDSQGDSYNEQFF.

The chain combines TRBV10-2 with TRBJ2-1, with TRBD1 matching 9 bases. The CDR3 extends over 14 amino acids. Germline trimming cut 6 bases from V and 5 bases from J; bases unmatched to any gene: 5. From germline, CDR1 is WSHSY and CDR2 SAAADI. The CDR3, as DNA: TGCGCCAGCAGGGGACAGGGTATCCACAATGAGCAGTTCTTC. Amino acids: CASRGQGIHNEQFF.